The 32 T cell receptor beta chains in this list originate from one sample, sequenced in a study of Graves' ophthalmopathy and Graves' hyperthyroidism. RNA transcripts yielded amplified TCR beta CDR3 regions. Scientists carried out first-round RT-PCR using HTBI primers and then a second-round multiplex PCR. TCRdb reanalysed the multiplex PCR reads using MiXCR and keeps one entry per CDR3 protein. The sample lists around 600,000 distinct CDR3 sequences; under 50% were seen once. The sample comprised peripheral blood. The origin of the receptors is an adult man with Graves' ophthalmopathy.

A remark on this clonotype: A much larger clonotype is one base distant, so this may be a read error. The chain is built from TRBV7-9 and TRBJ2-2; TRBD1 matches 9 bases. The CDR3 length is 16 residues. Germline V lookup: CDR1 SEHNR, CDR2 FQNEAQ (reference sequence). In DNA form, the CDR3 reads TGTGCCGGCAGCAATGGACAGGGGTCGGACACCGGGGAGCTGTTTTTT. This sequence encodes CAGSNGQGSDTGELFF.

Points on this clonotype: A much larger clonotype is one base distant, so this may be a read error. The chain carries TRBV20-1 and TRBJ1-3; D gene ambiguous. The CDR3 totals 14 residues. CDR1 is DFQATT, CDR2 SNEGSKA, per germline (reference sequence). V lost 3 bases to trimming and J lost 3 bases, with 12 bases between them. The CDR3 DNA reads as TGCAGTGCTAGCGCGAGCGGGGTTGGAAACACCATATATTTT. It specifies CSASASGVGNTIYF.

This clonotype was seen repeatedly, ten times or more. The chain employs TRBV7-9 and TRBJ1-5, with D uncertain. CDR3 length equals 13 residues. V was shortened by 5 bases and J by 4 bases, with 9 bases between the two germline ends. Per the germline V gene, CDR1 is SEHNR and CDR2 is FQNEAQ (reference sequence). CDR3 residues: CASSAGPNQPQHF. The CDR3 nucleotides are TGTGCCAGCAGCGCGGGTCCAAATCAGCCCCAGCATTTT.

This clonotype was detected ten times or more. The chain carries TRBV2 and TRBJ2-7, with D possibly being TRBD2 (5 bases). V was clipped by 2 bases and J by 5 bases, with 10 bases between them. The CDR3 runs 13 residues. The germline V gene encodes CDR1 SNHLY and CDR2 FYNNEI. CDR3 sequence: CASSELRGNEQYF. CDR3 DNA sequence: TGTGCCAGCAGTGAATTACGGGGAAACGAGCAGTACTTC. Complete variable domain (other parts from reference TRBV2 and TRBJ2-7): EPEVTQTPSHQVTQMGQEVILRCVPISNHLYFYWYRQILGQKVEFLVSFYNNEISEKSEIFDDQFSVERPDGSNFTLKIRSTKLEDSAMYFCASSELRGNEQYFGPGTRLTVT.

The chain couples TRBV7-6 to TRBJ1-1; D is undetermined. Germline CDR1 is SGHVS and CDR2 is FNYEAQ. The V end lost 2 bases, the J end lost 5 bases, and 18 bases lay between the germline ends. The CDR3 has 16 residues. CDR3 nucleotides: TGTGCCAGCAGCTTATTTAGGACCGGGCAAGGAACTGAAGCTTTCTTT. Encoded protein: CASSLFRTGQGTEAFF.

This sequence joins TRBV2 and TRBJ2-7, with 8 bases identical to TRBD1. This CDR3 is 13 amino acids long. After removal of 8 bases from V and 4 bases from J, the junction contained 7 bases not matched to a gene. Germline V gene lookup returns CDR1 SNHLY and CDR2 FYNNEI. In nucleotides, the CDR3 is TGTGCCAGCCAAGATCACAGGGGGTACGAGCAGTACTTC. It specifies CASQDHRGYEQYF. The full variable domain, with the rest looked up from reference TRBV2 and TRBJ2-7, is EPEVTQTPSHQVTQMGQEVILRCVPISNHLYFYWYRQILGQKVEFLVSFYNNEISEKSEIFDDQFSVERPDGSNFTLKIRSTKLEDSAMYFCASQDHRGYEQYFGPGTRLTVT.

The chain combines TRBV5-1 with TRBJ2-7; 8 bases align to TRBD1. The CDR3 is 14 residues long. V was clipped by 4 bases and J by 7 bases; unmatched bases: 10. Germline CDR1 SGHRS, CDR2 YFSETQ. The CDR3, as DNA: TGCGCCAGCAGCCACAAGACAGGGGCTAGAGAGCAGTACTTC. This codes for CASSHKTGAREQYF.

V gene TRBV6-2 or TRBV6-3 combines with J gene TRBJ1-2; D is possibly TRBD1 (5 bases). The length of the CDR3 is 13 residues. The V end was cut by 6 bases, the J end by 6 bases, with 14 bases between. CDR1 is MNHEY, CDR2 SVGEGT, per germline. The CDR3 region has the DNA TGTGCCAGCAGAGCGACAGTGGTTCATGGCTACACCTTC. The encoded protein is CASRATVVHGYTF.

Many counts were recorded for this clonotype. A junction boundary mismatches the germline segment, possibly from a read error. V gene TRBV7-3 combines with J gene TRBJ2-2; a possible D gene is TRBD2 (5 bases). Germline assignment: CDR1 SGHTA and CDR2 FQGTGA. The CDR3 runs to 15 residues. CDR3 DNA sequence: TGTGCCAGCAGCTTGCGAGCGGCGAACACCGAGGAGCTGTTTTTT. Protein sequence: CASSLRAANTEELFF.

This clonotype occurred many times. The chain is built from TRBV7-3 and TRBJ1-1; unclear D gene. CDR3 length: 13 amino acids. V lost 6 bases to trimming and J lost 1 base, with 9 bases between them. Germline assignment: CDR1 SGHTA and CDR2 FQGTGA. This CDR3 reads CASSFASNTEAFF. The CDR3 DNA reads TGTGCCAGCAGTTTTGCGTCGAACACTGAAGCTTTCTTT.

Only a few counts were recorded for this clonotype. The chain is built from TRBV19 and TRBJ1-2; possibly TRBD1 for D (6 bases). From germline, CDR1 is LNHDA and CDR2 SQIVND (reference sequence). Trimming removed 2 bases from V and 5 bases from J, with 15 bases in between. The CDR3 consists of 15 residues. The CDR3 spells CASSISRDNHYGYTF. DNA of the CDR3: TGTGCCAGTAGTATATCCCGGGACAATCATTATGGCTACACCTTC.

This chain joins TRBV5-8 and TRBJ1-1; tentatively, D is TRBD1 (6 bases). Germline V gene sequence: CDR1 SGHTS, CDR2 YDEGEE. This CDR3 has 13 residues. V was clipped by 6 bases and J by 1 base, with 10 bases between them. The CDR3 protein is CASTVQGNTEAFF. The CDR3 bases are TGTGCCAGCACTGTACAGGGGAACACTGAAGCTTTCTTT.

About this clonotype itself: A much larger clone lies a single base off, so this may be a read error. For the CDR3, the DNA is TGCGCCAGCAGCCAAGAAACAGGGGTCAATGGCTACACCTTC. Its translation is CASSQETGVNGYTF. The rearrangement uses TRBV2 and TRBJ1-2; the match to TRBD1 covers 7 bases. The V gene's germline CDR1 is SNHLY and CDR2 FYNNEI. The CDR3 loop spans 14 amino acids.

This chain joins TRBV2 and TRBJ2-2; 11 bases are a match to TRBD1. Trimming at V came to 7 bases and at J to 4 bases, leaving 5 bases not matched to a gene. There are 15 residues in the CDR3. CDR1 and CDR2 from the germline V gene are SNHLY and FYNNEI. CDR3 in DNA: TGTGCCAGCACCGGACAGGGGGCGGGCACCGGGGAGCTGTTTTTT. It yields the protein CASTGQGAGTGELFF.

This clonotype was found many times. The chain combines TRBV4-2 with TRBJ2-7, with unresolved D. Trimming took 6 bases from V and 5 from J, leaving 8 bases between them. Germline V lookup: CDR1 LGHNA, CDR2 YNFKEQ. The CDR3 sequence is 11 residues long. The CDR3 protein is CASSPGNEQYF. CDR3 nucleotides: TGTGCCAGCAGTCCTGGGAACGAGCAGTACTTC.

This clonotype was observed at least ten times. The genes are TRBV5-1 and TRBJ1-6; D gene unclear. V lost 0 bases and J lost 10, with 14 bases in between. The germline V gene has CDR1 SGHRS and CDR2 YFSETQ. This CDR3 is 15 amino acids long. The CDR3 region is CASSLARGKGSPLHF. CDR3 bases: TGCGCCAGCAGCTTGGCTCGGGGAAAGGGATCACCCCTCCACTTT.

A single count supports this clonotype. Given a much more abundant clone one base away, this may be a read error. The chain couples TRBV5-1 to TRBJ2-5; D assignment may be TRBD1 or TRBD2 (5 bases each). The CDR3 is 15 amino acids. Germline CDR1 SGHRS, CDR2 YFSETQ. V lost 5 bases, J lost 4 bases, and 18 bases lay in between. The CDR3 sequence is CASRYWDLPGETQYF. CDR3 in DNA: TGCGCCAGCAGGTACTGGGACCTGCCAGGAGAGACCCAGTACTTC.

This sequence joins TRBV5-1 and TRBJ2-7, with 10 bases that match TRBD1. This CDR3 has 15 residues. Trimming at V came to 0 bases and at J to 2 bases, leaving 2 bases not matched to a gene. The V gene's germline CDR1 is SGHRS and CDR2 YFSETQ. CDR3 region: CASSLDGTGAYEQYF. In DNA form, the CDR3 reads TGCGCCAGCAGCTTGGATGGGACAGGGGCCTACGAGCAGTACTTC.

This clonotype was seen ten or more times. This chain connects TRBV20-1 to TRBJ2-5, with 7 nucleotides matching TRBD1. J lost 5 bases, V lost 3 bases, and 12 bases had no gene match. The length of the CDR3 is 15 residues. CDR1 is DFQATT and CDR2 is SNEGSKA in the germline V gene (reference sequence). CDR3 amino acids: CSASPETGVRETQYF. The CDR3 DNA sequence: TGCAGTGCTAGCCCCGAAACAGGGGTACGGGAGACCCAGTACTTC.

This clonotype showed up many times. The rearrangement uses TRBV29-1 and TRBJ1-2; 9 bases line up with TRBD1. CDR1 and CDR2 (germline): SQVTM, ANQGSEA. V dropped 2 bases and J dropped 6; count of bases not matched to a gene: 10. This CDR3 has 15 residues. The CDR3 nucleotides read TGCAGCGTTGAACGCTCAGACAGGGGGAGGAATGGCTACACCTTC. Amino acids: CSVERSDRGRNGYTF.

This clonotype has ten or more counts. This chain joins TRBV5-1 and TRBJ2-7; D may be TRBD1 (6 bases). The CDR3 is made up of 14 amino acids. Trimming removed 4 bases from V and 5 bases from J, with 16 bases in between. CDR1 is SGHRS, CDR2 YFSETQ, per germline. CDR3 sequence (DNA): TGCGCCAGCAGCGCCAGGGGTCTGTTGAACGAGCAGTACTTC. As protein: CASSARGLLNEQYF.

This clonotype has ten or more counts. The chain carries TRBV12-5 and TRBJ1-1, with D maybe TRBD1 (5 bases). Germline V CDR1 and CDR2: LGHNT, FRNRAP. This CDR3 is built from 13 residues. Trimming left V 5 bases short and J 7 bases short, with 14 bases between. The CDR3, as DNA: TGTGCTAGTGGTGGTGGCGGGGGGTTTGAAGCTTTCTTT. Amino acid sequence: CASGGGGGFEAFF.

CDR3 region: CSAPRTPDHEQFF. In nucleotides, the CDR3 is TGCAGTGCGCCAAGGACCCCGGACCATGAGCAGTTCTTC. V and J are TRBV20-1 and TRBJ2-1; D uncertain. The germline gives CDR1 DFQATT, CDR2 SNEGSKA (reference sequence). This CDR3 has 13 residues. V gave up 6 bases and J gave up 8 bases, with 17 bases separating them.

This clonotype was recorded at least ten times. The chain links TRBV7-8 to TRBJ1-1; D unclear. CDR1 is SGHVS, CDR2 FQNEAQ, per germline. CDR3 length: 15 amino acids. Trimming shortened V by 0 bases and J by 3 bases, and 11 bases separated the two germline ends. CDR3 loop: CASSLASPGDTEAFF. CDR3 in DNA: TGTGCCAGCAGCTTAGCGTCTCCGGGAGACACTGAAGCTTTCTTT. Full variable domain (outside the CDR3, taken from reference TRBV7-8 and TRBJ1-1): GAGVSQSPRYKVAKRGQDVALRCDPISGHVSLFWYQQALGQGPEFLTYFQNEAQLDKSGLPSDRFFAERPEGSVSTLKIQRTQQEDSAVYLCASSLASPGDTEAFFGQGTRLTVV.

CDR3 sequence reads: CASSQDVRKRNEKLFF. The CDR3 coding sequence is TGCGCCAGCAGCCAAGACGTAAGGAAACGTAATGAAAAACTGTTTTTT. The chain carries TRBV4-1 and TRBJ1-4; no reliable D call. The CDR3 runs to 16 residues. V shed 0 bases and J shed 4 bases, with 12 bases lying between them. Looked up from germline, CDR1 is MGHRA and CDR2 is YSYEKL.

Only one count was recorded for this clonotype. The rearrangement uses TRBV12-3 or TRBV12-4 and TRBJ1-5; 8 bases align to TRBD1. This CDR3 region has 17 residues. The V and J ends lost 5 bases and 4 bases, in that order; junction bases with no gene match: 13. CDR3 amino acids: CASSRTPGQGENQPQHF. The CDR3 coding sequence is TGTGCCAGCAGTCGAACCCCTGGACAGGGCGAGAATCAGCCCCAGCATTTT.

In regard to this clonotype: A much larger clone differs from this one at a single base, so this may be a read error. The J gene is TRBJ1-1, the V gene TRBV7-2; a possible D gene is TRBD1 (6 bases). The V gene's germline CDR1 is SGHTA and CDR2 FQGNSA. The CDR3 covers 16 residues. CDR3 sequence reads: CASSPSGGRINTQAFF. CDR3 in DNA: TGTGCCAGCAGCCCCTCCGGGGGCAGGATAAACACTCAAGCTTTCTTT.

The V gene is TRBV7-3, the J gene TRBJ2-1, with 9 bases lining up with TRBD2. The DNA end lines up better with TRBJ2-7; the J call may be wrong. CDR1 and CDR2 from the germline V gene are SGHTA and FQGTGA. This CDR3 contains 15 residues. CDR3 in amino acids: CASSPTSGRYNEQYF. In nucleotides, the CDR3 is TGTGCCAGCAGCCCTACTAGCGGGCGGTACAATGAGCAGTACTTC.

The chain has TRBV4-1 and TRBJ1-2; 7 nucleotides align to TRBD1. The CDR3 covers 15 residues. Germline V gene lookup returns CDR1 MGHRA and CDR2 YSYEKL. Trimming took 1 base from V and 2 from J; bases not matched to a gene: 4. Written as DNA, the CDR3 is TGCGCCAGCAGCCAAGGGACAGGACTGAACTATGGCTACACCTTC. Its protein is CASSQGTGLNYGYTF.

Here the CDR3 reads CASRAEGQLHSPLHF. The CDR3 DNA sequence: TGTGCCAGCAGGGCCGAGGGACAATTACATTCACCCCTCCACTTT. This chain links TRBV7-2 with TRBJ1-6, with D possibly being TRBD1 (6 bases). V was shortened by 6 bases and J by 8 bases, with 17 bases between the two germline ends. The germline CDR1 and CDR2 sequences are SGHTA and FQGNSA. This CDR3 is built from 15 residues. The variable domain in full, completed from reference TRBV7-2 and TRBJ1-6, reads GAGVSQSPSNKVTEKGKDVELRCDPISGHTALYWYRQSLGQGLEFLIYFQGNSAPDKSGLPSDRFSAERTGGSVSTLTIQRTQQEDSAVYLCASRAEGQLHSPLHFGNGTRLTVT.

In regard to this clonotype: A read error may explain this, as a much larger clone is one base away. The CDR3 DNA reads TGTGCCATCAGATCTCCGAGGACAGGGCGGCATCAGCCCCAGCATTTT. The encoded protein is CAIRSPRTGRHQPQHF. The V call is TRBV10-3, the J call TRBJ1-5, with TRBD1 identical over 8 bases. Germline CDR1 is ENHRY and CDR2 is SYGVKD. This CDR3 comprises 16 residues. V shed 6 bases and J 5 bases; nucleotides not matched to a gene: 12.

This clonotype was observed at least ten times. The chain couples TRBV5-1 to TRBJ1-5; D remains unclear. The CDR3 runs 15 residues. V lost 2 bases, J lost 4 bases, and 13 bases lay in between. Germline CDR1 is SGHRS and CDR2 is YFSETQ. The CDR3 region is CASSFGGGRNQPQHF. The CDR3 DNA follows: TGCGCCAGCAGCTTTGGAGGAGGACGGAATCAGCCCCAGCATTTT.